This T cell receptor (beta chain) was sequenced for a study of shared clonotypes between healthy human individuals. Study as a whole: Researchers assigned three CD4 naive, three CD4 memory, two CD8 naive and one CD8 memory plate to each donor.

The study, taken as a whole, reports: The four-donor shared clonotypes exceeded non-shared clonotypes in generation probability, with non-shared ones scoring lower. Sorted-subset samples were not fully sequenced, rarefaction indicated.

Genomic DNA belonging to each subset was distributed in equal measure over several immunoSEQ plates. Libraries were prepared by immunoSEQ multiplex PCR; TCRdb keeps only in-frame clonotypes and omits some of them. The sample has around 2.5 million clones, over 85% seen once; the top ten hold roughly 0.36%. Of note for this clone: Its matching antigen is unknown.

CDR3 length: 15 amino acids. This clonotype was sampled from a man between 18 and 35 years old in good health. Some clones in this sample may be carry-over from other donors' samples. The chain joins TRBV12-2 to TRBJ1-4; the table calls TRBD1, which could not be checked here. TRBV12-2 counts as a pseudogene. The sample was naive CD4+ T cells from PBMCs. Subset in this sample: CD45RA+ positively selected. The CDR3 region has the DNA TGTGCAAGTCGCCCAGCAGGGGGAACTAATGAAAAACTGTTTTTT. It is translated as CASRPAGGTNEKLFF.